The source of this TCR beta chain is a study of T cell responses to AZD1222 COVID-19 vaccine. The study's findings and limits: Only a handful of AZD1222 recipients, roughly 6 in all, had baseline seropositivity.

Repertoires were generated with immunoSEQ multiplex PCR, while TCRdb's copy carries only in-frame clones and drops some. The sample lists 100,000 or so clones; just under 90% were seen once. V was clipped by 2 bases and J by 0 bases, with 17 bases between them. The V gene's germline CDR1 is MNHNS and CDR2 SASEGT. The CDR3 consists of 19 residues. Turning to this clone: Its specificity is unknown.

The material was peripheral blood, obtained on day 0 of AZD1222 vaccination. This sequence originates from an adult in good health. The V and J genes are TRBV6-1 and TRBJ2-6; D ambiguous. CDR3 nucleotides: TGTGCCAGCAGTGAAAACTTAGGGTACAGTACCTCTGGGGCCAACGTCCTGACTTTC. It is translated as CASSENLGYSTSGANVLTF.